This TCR beta chain was found in a study of blood T cell repertoires in COVID-19. Whole-study context: Both acute and convalescent COVID-19 samples were obtained from the United States, Italy and Spain. T cells, B-cell-depleted T cells, or PBMCs supplied cDNA or gDNA.

Recovered Cohort 3 donors showed two negative PCRs, clearance, or symptom resolution. Original processing notes: The authors estimated nucleated cell counts from reference gene primer amplification. Clones were sequenced by immunoSEQ multiplex PCR, and TCRdb holds only the in-frame ones, with some missing. That table furnishes V, J and clone size, whereas the DNA furnished D and trimming. This sample has over 350,000 clones, with around 89% found just once. This clone was picked up a small number of times. The TCR was taken from a woman younger than 30 who had recovered from COVID-19. The sequenced material came from PBMCs or T cells enriched from blood (not recorded which).

CDR3 nucleotides: TGTGCCAGCAGCCAAGGGCTCGGGACTTTCCTCCGGGAGCAGTACTTC. Its translation is CASSQGLGTFLREQYF. The chain uses TRBV3-1 (or the pseudogene TRBV3-2) and TRBJ2-7; possible D gene TRBD2, 6 bases. CDR3 size: 16 residues. V was cut by 1 base and J by 7 bases, with 20 bases left in between. In germline, CDR1 is LGHDT, CDR2 YNNKEL (reference sequence).